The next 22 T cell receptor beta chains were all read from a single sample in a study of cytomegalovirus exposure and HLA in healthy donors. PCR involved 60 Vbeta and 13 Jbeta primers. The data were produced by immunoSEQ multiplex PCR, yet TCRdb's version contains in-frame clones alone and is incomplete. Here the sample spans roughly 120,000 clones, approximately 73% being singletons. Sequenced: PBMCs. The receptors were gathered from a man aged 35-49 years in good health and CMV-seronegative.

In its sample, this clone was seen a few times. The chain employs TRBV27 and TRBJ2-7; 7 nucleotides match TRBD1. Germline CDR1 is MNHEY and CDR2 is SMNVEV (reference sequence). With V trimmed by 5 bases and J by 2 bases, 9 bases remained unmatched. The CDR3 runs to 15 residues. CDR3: CASSPRQGHPYEQYF. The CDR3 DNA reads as TGTGCCAGCAGTCCCCGACAGGGCCATCCCTACGAGCAGTACTTC.

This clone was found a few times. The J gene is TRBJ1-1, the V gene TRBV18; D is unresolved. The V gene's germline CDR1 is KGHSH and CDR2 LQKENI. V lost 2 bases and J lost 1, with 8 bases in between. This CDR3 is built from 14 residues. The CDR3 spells CASSPKSGNTEAFF. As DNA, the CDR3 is TGTGCCAGCTCACCAAAATCGGGGAACACTGAAGCTTTCTTT.

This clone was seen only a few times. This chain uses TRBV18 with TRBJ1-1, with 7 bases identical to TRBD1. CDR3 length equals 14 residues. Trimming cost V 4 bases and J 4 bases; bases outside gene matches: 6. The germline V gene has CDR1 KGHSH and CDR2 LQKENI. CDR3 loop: CASSLTQGGTEAFF. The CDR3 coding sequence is TGTGCCAGCTCACTGACTCAGGGGGGCACTGAAGCTTTCTTT.

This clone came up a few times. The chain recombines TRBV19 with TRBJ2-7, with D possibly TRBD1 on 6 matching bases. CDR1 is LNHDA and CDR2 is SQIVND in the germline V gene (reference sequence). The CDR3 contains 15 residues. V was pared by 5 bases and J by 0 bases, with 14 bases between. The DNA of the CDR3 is TGTGCCAGTAGTCCAGAACAGGGCCCCTCCTACGAGCAGTACTTC. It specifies CASSPEQGPSYEQYF.

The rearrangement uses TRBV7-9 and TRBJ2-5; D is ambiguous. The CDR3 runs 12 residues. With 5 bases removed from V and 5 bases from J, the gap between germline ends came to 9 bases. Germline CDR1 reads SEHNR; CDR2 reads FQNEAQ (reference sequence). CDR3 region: CASSPESETQYF. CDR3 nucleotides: TGTGCCAGCAGCCCCGAGTCTGAGACCCAGTACTTC.

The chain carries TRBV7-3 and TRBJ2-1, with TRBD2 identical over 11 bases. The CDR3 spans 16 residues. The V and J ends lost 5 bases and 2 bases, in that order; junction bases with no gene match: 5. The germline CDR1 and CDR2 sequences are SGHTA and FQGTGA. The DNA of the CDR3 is TGTGCCAGCAGCCCATATAGCGGGGGGGCCTACAATGAGCAGTTCTTC. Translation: CASSPYSGGAYNEQFF.

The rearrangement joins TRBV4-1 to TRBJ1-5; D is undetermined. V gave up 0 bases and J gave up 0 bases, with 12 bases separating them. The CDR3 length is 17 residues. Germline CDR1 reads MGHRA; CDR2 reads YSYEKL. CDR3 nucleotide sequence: TGCGCCAGCAGCCAAGAAGCTCCTGCGGTTAGCAATCAGCCCCAGCATTTT. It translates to CASSQEAPAVSNQPQHF.

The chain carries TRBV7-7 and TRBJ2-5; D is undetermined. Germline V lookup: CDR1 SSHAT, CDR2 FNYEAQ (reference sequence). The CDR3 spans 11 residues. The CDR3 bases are TGTGCTAGGCGGCACCGAGAGACCCAGTACTTC. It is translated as CARRHRETQYF.

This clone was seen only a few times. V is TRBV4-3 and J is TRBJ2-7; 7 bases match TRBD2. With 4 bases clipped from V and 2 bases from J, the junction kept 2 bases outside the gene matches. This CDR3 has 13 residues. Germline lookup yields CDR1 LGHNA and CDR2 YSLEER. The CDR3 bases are TGCGCCAGCAGCCTTGGACTAGCCTACGAGCAGTACTTC. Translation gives CASSLGLAYEQYF.

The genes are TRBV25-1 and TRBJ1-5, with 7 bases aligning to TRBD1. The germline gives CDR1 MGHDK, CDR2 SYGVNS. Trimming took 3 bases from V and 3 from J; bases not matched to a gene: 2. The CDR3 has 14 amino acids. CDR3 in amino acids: CASSETGSNQPQHF. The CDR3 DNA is TGTGCCAGCAGTGAGACAGGGTCCAATCAGCCCCAGCATTTT.

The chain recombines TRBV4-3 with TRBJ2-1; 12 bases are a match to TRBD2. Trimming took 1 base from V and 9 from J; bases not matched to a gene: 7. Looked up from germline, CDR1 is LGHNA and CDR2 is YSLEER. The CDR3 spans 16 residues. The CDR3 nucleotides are TGCGCCAGCAGCCAAGTTGGACTAGCGGGGCCCACTGAGCAGTTCTTC. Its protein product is CASSQVGLAGPTEQFF.

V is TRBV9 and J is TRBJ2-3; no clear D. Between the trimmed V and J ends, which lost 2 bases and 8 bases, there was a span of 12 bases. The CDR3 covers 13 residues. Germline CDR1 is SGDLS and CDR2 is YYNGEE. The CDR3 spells CASSVSPQVTQYF. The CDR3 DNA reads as TGTGCCAGCAGCGTGTCTCCGCAGGTTACGCAGTATTTT.

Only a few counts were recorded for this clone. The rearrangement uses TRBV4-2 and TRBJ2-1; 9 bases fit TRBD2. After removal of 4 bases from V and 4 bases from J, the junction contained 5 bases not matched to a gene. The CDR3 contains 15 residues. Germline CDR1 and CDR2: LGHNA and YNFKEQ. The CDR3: CASSPAGGSYNEQFF. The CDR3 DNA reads TGTGCCAGCAGCCCAGCGGGGGGCTCTTACAATGAGCAGTTCTTC.

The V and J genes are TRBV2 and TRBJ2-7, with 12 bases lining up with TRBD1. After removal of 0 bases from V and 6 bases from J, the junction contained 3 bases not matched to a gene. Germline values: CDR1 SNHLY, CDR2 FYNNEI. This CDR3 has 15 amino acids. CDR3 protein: CASSEARDRGPEQYF. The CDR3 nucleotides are TGTGCCAGCAGTGAAGCCCGGGACAGGGGGCCCGAGCAGTACTTC.

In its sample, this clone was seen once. The CDR3 nucleotides are TGCAGCGTTGACAGGGATGGGTATAGCACAGATACGCAGTATTTT. It codes for CSVDRDGYSTDTQYF. The V call is TRBV29-1, the J call TRBJ2-3; weak D call: TRBD1 (5 bases). Germline V gene sequence: CDR1 SQVTM, CDR2 ANQGSEA. This CDR3 has 15 residues. V gave up 3 bases and J gave up 0 bases, with 13 bases separating them.

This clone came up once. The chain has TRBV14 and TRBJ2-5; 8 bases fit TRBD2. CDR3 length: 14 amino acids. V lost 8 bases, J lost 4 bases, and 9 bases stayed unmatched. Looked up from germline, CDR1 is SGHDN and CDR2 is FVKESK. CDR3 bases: TGTGCCAGCCCCGGCGGGGGGAGTCGAGAGACCCAGTACTTC. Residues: CASPGGGSRETQYF.

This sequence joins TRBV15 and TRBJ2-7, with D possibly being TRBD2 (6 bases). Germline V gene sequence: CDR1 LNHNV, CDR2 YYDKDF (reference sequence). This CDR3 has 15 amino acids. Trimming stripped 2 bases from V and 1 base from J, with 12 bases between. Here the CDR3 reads CATSRLTGVSYEQYF. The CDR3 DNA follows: TGTGCCACCAGCAGACTGACGGGGGTTTCCTACGAGCAGTACTTC.

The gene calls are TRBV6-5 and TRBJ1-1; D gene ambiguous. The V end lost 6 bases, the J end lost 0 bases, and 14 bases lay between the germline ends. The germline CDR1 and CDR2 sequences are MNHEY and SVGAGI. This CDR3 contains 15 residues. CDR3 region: CASSRPTTLNTEAFF. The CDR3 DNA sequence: TGTGCCAGCAGCCGTCCGACAACACTGAACACTGAAGCTTTCTTT.

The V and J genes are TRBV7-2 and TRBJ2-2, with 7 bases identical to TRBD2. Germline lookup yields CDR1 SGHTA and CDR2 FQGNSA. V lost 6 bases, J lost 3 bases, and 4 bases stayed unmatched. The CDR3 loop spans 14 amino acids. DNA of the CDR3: TGTGCCAGCAGGGGTCTAGCGGACACCGGGGAGCTGTTTTTT. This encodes CASRGLADTGELFF.

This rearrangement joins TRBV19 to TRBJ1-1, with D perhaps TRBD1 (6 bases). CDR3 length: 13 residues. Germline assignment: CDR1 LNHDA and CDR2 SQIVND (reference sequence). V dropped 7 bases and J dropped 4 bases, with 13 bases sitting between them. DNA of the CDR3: TGTGCCAGTACCGCAGGGGTGGCCACTGAAGCTTTCTTT. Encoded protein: CASTAGVATEAFF.

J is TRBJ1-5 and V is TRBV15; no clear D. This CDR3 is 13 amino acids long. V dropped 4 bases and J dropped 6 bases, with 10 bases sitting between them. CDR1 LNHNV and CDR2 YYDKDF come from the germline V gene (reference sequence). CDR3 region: CATSIEESQPQHF. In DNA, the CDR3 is TGTGCCACCAGCATTGAGGAAAGTCAGCCCCAGCATTTT.

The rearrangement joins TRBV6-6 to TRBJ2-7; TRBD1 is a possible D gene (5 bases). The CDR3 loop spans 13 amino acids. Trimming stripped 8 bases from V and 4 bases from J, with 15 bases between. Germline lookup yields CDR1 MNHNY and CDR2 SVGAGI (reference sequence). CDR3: CASHRGIGYEQYF. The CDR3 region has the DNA TGTGCCAGCCATAGGGGCATCGGGTACGAGCAGTACTTC.